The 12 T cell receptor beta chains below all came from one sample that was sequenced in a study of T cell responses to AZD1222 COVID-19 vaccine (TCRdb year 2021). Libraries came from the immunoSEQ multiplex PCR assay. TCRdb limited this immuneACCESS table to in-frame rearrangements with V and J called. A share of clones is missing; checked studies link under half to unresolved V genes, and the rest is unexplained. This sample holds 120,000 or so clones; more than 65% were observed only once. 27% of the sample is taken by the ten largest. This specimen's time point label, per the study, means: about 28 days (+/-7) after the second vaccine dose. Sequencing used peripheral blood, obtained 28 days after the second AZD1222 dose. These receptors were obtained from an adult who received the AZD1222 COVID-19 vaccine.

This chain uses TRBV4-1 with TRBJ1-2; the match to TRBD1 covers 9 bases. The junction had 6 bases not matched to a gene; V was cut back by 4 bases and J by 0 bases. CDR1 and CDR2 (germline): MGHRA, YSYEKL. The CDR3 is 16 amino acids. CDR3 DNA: TGCGCCAGCAGCCCGGGACAGGGCCTTTCTAACTATGGCTACACCTTC. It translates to CASSPGQGLSNYGYTF.

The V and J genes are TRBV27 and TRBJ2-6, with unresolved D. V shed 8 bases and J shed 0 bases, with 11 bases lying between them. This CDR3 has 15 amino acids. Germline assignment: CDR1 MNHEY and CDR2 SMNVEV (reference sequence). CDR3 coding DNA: TGTGCCAGCGAAAGGGCTTACTCTGGGGCCAACGTCCTGACTTTC. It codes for CASERAYSGANVLTF.

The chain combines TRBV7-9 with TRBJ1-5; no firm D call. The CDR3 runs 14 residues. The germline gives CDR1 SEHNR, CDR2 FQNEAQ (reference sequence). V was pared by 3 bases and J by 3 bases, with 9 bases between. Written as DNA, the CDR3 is TGTGCCAGCAGCTTGGGTCAGAACAATCAGCCCCAGCATTTT. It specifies CASSLGQNNQPQHF.

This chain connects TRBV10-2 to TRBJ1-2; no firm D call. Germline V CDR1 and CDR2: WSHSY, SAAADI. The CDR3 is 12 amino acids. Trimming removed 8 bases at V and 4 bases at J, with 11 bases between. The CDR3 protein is CASSGVGYGYTF. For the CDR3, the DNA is TGCGCCAGCTCAGGTGTGGGCTATGGCTACACCTTC.

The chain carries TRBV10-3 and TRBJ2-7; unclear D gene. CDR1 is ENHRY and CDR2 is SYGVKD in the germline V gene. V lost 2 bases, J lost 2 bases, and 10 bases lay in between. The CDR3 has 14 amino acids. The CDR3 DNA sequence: TGTGCCATCAGTGAGCTGTCTGCTACCTACGAGCAGTACTTC. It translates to CAISELSATYEQYF.

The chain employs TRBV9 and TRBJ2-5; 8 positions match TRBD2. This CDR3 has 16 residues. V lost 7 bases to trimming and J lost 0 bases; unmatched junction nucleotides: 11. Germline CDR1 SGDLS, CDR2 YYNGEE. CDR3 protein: CASQGGAGDYQETQYF. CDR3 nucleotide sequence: TGTGCCAGCCAAGGGGGAGCGGGGGATTACCAAGAGACCCAGTACTTC.

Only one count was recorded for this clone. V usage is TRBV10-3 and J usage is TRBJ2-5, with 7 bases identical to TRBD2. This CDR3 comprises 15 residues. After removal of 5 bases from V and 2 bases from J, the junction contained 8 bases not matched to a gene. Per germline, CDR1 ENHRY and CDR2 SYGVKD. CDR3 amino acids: CAISSLASLQETQYF. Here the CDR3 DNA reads TGTGCCATCAGTTCACTAGCGAGCCTTCAAGAGACCCAGTACTTC.

The CDR3 loop reads CASTQGFGNTIYF. CDR3 nucleotides: TGCGCCAGCACCCAGGGCTTTGGAAACACCATATATTTT. This chain links TRBV10-1 with TRBJ1-3, with D possibly TRBD1 on 5 matching bases. The CDR3 covers 13 residues. The V and J ends lost 7 bases and 3 bases respectively, with 10 bases between them. The germline V gene has CDR1 WNHNN and CDR2 SYGVQD (reference sequence).

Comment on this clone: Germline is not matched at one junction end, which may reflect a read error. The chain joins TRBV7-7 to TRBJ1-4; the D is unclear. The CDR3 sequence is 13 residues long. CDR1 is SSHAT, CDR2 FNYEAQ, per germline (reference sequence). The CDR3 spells CASSLYEHEKLFF. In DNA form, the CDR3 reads TGTGCTAGCAGCTTATATGAGCATGAAAAACTGTTTTTT.

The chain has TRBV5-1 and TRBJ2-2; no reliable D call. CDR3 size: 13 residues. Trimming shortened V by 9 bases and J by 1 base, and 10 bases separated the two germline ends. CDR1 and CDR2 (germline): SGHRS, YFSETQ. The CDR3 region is CATPAGNTGELFF. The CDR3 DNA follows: TGCGCCACCCCGGCAGGGAACACCGGGGAGCTGTTTTTT.

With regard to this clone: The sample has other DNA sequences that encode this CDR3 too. The CDR3 DNA reads as TGTGCCAGCTCATGGACCGCCTACGAGCAGTACTTC. The encoded protein is CASSWTAYEQYF. V usage is TRBV18 and J usage is TRBJ2-7, with D hard to call. CDR3 length: 12 residues. The ends were cut back, 5 bases at V and 2 bases at J, with 7 bases in the middle. CDR1 and CDR2 (germline): KGHSH, LQKENI.

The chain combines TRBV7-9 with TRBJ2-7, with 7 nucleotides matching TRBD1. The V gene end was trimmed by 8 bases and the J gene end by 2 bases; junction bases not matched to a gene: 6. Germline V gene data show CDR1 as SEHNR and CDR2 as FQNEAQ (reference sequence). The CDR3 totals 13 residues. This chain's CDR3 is CASVDRIAYEQYF. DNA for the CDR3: TGTGCCAGCGTGGACAGGATTGCCTACGAGCAGTACTTC.